One sample yielded the 18 T cell receptor beta chains listed below, sequenced in a study of blood T cell repertoires in COVID-19. Assay used: immunoSEQ multiplex PCR; TCRdb lists only in-frame clones, some missing. The sample yields about 270,000 clones, approximately 86% seen once. The sequenced material came from peripheral blood. The receptors stem from a man aged 40-50 years with active or convalescent COVID-19.

This clone was seen just once. The chain carries TRBV24-1 and TRBJ2-7, with TRBD1 identical over 7 bases. This CDR3 is built from 15 residues. Germline trimming cut 5 bases from V and 6 bases from J; bases unmatched to any gene: 12. Germline-derived CDR1 and CDR2 are KGHDR and SFDVKD. The CDR3 DNA reads TGTGCCACCAGTGGACCCACAGGGGACCCCTCCGAGCAGTACTTC. Its translation is CATSGPTGDPSEQYF.

The CDR3 coding sequence is TGTGCCAGCAGCTTAGATCTAAGTTCGAGGCGAGCTTTCTTT. The encoded protein is CASSLDLSSRRAFF. The rearrangement links TRBV11-2 to TRBJ1-1; D remains unclear. Trimming left V 0 bases short and J 10 bases short, with 15 bases between. Germline CDR1 reads SGHAT; CDR2 reads FQNNGV. This CDR3 is 14 amino acids long.

V and J are TRBV3-1 (or the pseudogene TRBV3-2) and TRBJ2-1; 11 bases fit TRBD2. The V gene end was trimmed by 0 bases and the J gene end by 15 bases; junction bases not matched to a gene: 10. The CDR3 consists of 15 residues. In germline, CDR1 is LGHDT, CDR2 YNNKEL (reference sequence). The CDR3 coding sequence is TGTGCCAGCAGCCAAGATTGGTCTAGCGGGAGGAAGCGGTTCTTC. As protein: CASSQDWSSGRKRFF.

This clone was recorded only once. The chain employs TRBV18 and TRBJ2-5; 7 bases are a match to TRBD2. The J segment lost 4 bases and the V segment lost 1 base, leaving 3 bases of the junction unmatched. The CDR3 spans 14 residues. From germline, CDR1 is KGHSH and CDR2 LQKENI. The CDR3 sequence: CASSPREGRETQYF. DNA of the CDR3: TGTGCCAGCTCACCACGGGAGGGCCGAGAGACCCAGTACTTC.

This clone was observed once. V gene TRBV7-3 combines with J gene TRBJ2-1; maybe TRBD2 (5 bases). Trimming pared 5 bases from V and 6 bases from J, leaving 20 bases between. The CDR3 covers 16 residues. Germline V gene lookup returns CDR1 SGHTA and CDR2 FQGTGA. In DNA, the CDR3 is TGTGCCAGCAGCCCAATAGGGCCGTCGGCGGGCAATGAGCAGTTCTTC. Translating gives CASSPIGPSAGNEQFF. Full variable domain (missing parts from reference TRBV7-3 and TRBJ2-1): GAGVSQTPSNKVTEKGKYVELRCDPISGHTALYWYRQSLGQGPEFLIYFQGTGAADDSGLPNDRFFAVRPEGSVSTLKIQRTERGDSAVYLCASSPIGPSAGNEQFFGPGTRLTVL.

Written as DNA, the CDR3 is TGTGCCAGCAGCTTAGGGACAGGGGGAGGTACTGAAGCTTTCTTT. Its translation is CASSLGTGGGTEAFF. The chain links TRBV5-6 to TRBJ1-1; 11 bases map to TRBD1. The CDR3 sequence is 15 residues long. V was clipped by 2 bases and J by 5 bases; unmatched bases: 5. CDR1 and CDR2 (germline): SGHDT, YYEEEE.

This clone was picked up many times. The rearrangement uses TRBV12-3 or TRBV12-4 and TRBJ2-7; no definite D call. Trimming left V 5 bases short and J 7 bases short, with 12 bases between. The CDR3 is 12 amino acids. CDR3 sequence reads: CASSLSLWEQYF. CDR3 nucleotides: TGTGCCAGCAGTCTTTCCCTATGGGAGCAGTACTTC.

CDR3 DNA sequence: TGTGCCTGGAGTGTACGACAGGGGGCGAACGAGCAGTACTTC. Translation gives CAWSVRQGANEQYF. The chain joins TRBV30 to TRBJ2-7, with 10 bases matching TRBD1. This CDR3 contains 14 residues. Per germline, CDR1 GTSNPN and CDR2 SVGIG (reference sequence). The ends lost 0 bases at V and 5 bases at J; junction bases unmatched: 4. Using reference TRBV30 and TRBJ2-7 for the parts outside the CDR3, the full variable domain is SQTIHQWPATLVQPVGSPLSLECTVEGTSNPNLYWYRQAAGRGLQLLFYSVGIGQISSEVPQNLSASRPQDRQFILSSKKLLLSDSGFYLCAWSVRQGANEQYFGPGTRLTVT.

The rearrangement joins TRBV16 to TRBJ2-6; D unresolved. In germline, CDR1 is KGHSY, CDR2 FQNENV. The V end lost 3 bases, the J end lost 0 bases, and 9 bases lay between the germline ends. The CDR3 consists of 16 residues. The CDR3 sequence: CASSQFRSSGANVLTF. DNA for the CDR3: TGTGCCAGCAGCCAGTTTCGGTCCTCTGGGGCCAACGTCCTGACTTTC.

This clone was counted a few times. The rearrangement uses TRBV24-1 and TRBJ2-1; TRBD2 agrees at 10 bases. The V gene end was trimmed by 6 bases and the J gene end by 2 bases; junction bases not matched to a gene: 6. CDR3 size: 16 residues. CDR1 and CDR2 (germline): KGHDR, SFDVKD. The CDR3 loop reads CATSNSGRTTYNEQFF. Here the CDR3 DNA reads TGTGCCACCAGTAATAGCGGGAGGACCACCTACAATGAGCAGTTCTTC.

The chain has TRBV9 and TRBJ2-7; no clear D. The CDR3 sequence is 14 residues long. Germline CDR1 is SGDLS and CDR2 is YYNGEE. The V gene lost 0 bases and the J gene lost 0 bases, with 7 bases spanning the gap. DNA for the CDR3: TGTGCCAGCAGCGTAGGCCCTAGCTCCTACGAGCAGTACTTC. This translates into CASSVGPSSYEQYF.

This chain uses TRBV11-2 with TRBJ1-1; a weak D match, TRBD1 (6 bases). The CDR3 is 13 amino acids. Germline V gives CDR1 SGHAT, CDR2 FQNNGV. Deletions cut 9 bases from V and 3 bases from J, with 14 bases between. CDR3 in amino acids: CASSDRRYTEAFF. The CDR3 DNA follows: TGTGCCAGTAGTGACAGGCGTTACACTGAAGCTTTCTTT. The full variable domain, completed using reference TRBV11-2 and TRBJ1-1, is EAGVAQSPRYKIIEKRQSVAFWCNPISGHATLYWYQQILGQGPKLLIQFQNNGVVDDSQLPKDRFSAERLKGVDSTLKIQPAKLEDSAVYLCASSDRRYTEAFFGQGTRLTVV.

In this sample, this clone turned up once. The chain combines TRBV2 with TRBJ1-4; D gene ambiguous. The CDR3 has 14 amino acids. Between the trimmed V and J ends, which lost 8 bases and 8 bases, there was a span of 18 bases. The germline CDR1 and CDR2 sequences are SNHLY and FYNNEI. For the CDR3, the DNA is TGTGCCAGCGTCTTTGAGGCGGAGTTCGAAAAACTGTTTTTT. Its translation: CASVFEAEFEKLFF.

The V and J genes are TRBV10-2 and TRBJ1-4; maybe TRBD1 (6 bases). The V gene's germline CDR1 is WSHSY and CDR2 SAAADI. CDR3 length: 15 amino acids. Trimming pared 4 bases from V and 4 bases from J, leaving 13 bases between. The CDR3 here is CASSVSTGLNEKLFF. The CDR3 DNA reads as TGCGCCAGCAGTGTTTCGACAGGACTTAATGAAAAACTGTTTTTT.

The chain joins TRBV6-1 to TRBJ1-2; D might be TRBD1 (5 bases). Germline CDR1 is MNHNS and CDR2 is SASEGT. There are 13 residues in the CDR3. V dropped 3 bases and J dropped 6 bases, with 11 bases sitting between them. CDR3 region: CASSEQGTDGYTF. The CDR3 nucleotides are TGTGCCAGCAGTGAGCAGGGAACAGATGGCTACACCTTC.

V is TRBV5-1 and J is TRBJ2-7; D is possibly TRBD1 (6 bases). Trimming removed 0 bases at V and 5 bases at J, with 9 bases between. Per the germline V gene, CDR1 is SGHRS and CDR2 is YFSETQ. The length of the CDR3 is 13 residues. The CDR3 DNA reads as TGCGCCAGCAGCTTGGACAGGGCACACGAGCAGTACTTC. Translated, it gives CASSLDRAHEQYF.

In its sample, this clone was seen a few times. The chain recombines TRBV6-2 or TRBV6-3 with TRBJ1-6, with D perhaps TRBD1 (5 bases). Germline CDR1 reads MNHEY; CDR2 reads SVGEGT. V lost 0 bases and J 7 bases, leaving 13 bases between the germline ends. The CDR3 has 16 amino acids. As DNA, the CDR3 is TGTGCCAGCAGTTACTCTAGCAACAGGCCGAATTCACCCCTCCACTTT. As protein: CASSYSSNRPNSPLHF.

The chain couples TRBV5-1 to TRBJ2-3; TRBD2 matches at 8 bases. The CDR3 totals 17 residues. V dropped 4 bases and J dropped 2; count of bases not matched to a gene: 12. Germline loops: CDR1 SGHRS, CDR2 YFSETQ. The CDR3 loop is CASSPGTRSPLTDTQYF. DNA for the CDR3: TGCGCCAGCAGCCCTGGGACTAGATCCCCACTCACAGATACGCAGTATTTT. Together with reference TRBV5-1 and TRBJ2-3, the CDR3 gives the full variable domain: KAGVTQTPRYLIKTRGQQVTLSCSPISGHRSVSWYQQTPGQGLQFLFEYFSETQRNKGNFPGRFSGRQFSNSRSEMNVSTLELGDSALYLCASSPGTRSPLTDTQYFGPGTRLTVL.